One sample yielded the 27 T cell receptor beta chains listed below, sequenced in a study of cytomegalovirus exposure and HLA in healthy donors. Primers: 60 Vbeta forward and 13 Jbeta reverse. Data came from immunoSEQ multiplex PCR; TCRdb stores just in-frame clones and leaves some out. Of about 40,000 clones in the sample, approximately 70% are singletons; the top ten hold approximately 4%. The sample was PBMCs. The receptors derive from a man aged 40-50 years in good health and CMV-seronegative.

J is TRBJ1-1 and V is TRBV19, with 8 bases identical to TRBD1. Per germline, CDR1 LNHDA and CDR2 SQIVND (reference sequence). The CDR3 consists of 14 residues. V gave up 3 bases and J gave up 1 base; unmatched junction bases: 1. CDR3 nucleotides: TGTGCCAGTAGTATCGGGACAGGGAACACTGAAGCTTTCTTT. Protein: CASSIGTGNTEAFF.

The V and J genes are TRBV30 and TRBJ1-2; 9 bases are shared with TRBD1. The CDR3 consists of 20 residues. CDR1 GTSNPN and CDR2 SVGIG come from the germline V gene (reference sequence). V lost 1 base and J lost 2; bases outside the gene matches: 20. The CDR3 region has the DNA TGTGCCTGGAGTGCAGGGGTATCGGGACAGGGCACTAAGGACAACTATGGCTACACCTTC. This codes for CAWSAGVSGQGTKDNYGYTF.

This clone was picked up a small number of times. J is TRBJ2-7 and V is TRBV7-2; TRBD1 matches 7 bases. V dropped 4 bases and J dropped 4; count of bases not matched to a gene: 1. The CDR3 contains 12 residues. Germline V gene sequence: CDR1 SGHTA, CDR2 FQGNSA. The CDR3 spells CASSSRGYEQYF. The CDR3, as DNA: TGTGCCAGCAGCTCCAGGGGGTACGAGCAGTACTTC.

This rearrangement joins TRBV5-6 to TRBJ1-2; no definite D call. CDR1 and CDR2 from the germline V gene are SGHDT and YYEEEE. The length of the CDR3 is 13 residues. V lost 1 base, J lost 4 bases, and 8 bases lay in between. CDR3 nucleotides: TGTGCCAGCAGCTTGATACGCAGCTATGGCTACACCTTC. Translated: CASSLIRSYGYTF.

The CDR3 reads CASSSHRDSYEQYF. The CDR3 region has the DNA TGTGCCAGCAGCTCACACAGGGACTCCTACGAGCAGTACTTC. The chain recombines TRBV7-2 with TRBJ2-7, with a weak D call TRBD1 (6 bases). CDR3 length: 14 residues. CDR1 SGHTA and CDR2 FQGNSA come from the germline V gene. Trimming cost V 4 bases and J 0 bases, with 10 bases left between them.

This clone appeared once. The CDR3 is CASSFSTGNEKLFF. Here the CDR3 DNA reads TGTGCCAGCAGCTTTTCAACAGGCAATGAAAAACTGTTTTTT. The chain joins TRBV7-9 to TRBJ1-4, with a tentative D call TRBD1 (5 bases). The CDR3 is 14 amino acids. Germline V gives CDR1 SEHNR, CDR2 FQNEAQ (reference sequence). Trimming removed 3 bases from V and 5 bases from J, with 10 bases in between.

The chain is built from TRBV6-5 and TRBJ2-7; D ambiguous. Germline CDR1 and CDR2: MNHEY and SVGAGI. V was trimmed by 4 bases and J by 2 bases, leaving 15 bases between them. The CDR3 runs to 15 residues. The CDR3 here is CASSSLGRSTYEQYF. In DNA form, the CDR3 reads TGTGCCAGCAGTTCCCTGGGCAGGTCCACCTACGAGCAGTACTTC.

This clone was observed a few times. A junction boundary mismatches the germline segment, possibly from a read error. In DNA, the CDR3 is TGTGCTAGCAGCCATAATCCGGGACAGGAACTTTCCTACGAGCAGTACTTC. Translating it yields CASSHNPGQELSYEQYF. This chain links TRBV7-7 with TRBJ2-7; 8 nucleotides agree with TRBD1. CDR1 is SSHAT, CDR2 FNYEAQ, per germline (reference sequence). This CDR3 contains 17 residues.

In its sample, this clone was seen a few times. The chain carries TRBV21-1 and TRBJ1-4; the D segment call TRBD1 is taken from the table without a DNA check. TRBV21-1 is a pseudogene. This CDR3 has 18 residues. CDR3 region: CASSKERDRGPTNEKLFF. The CDR3 region has the DNA TGTGCCAGCAGCAAAGAGAGGGACAGGGGGCCAACTAATGAAAAACTGTTTTTT.

This rearrangement joins TRBV15 to TRBJ1-3; D not resolved. Trimming removed 8 bases at V and 0 bases at J, with 5 bases between. CDR1 and CDR2 (germline): LNHNV, YYDKDF (reference sequence). The CDR3 is 12 residues long. In DNA, the CDR3 is TGTGCCACCTCTCCCTCTGGAAACACCATATATTTT. This gives the protein CATSPSGNTIYF.

This chain joins TRBV7-8 and TRBJ2-7; 8 bases are shared with TRBD2. With V trimmed by 2 bases and J by 2 bases, 11 bases remained unmatched. Germline V gives CDR1 SGHVS, CDR2 FQNEAQ. The CDR3 extends over 17 amino acids. CDR3 bases: TGTGCCAGCAGCTTATCGGGGGGGGTCTACAGGGCCTACGAGCAGTACTTC. Its protein is CASSLSGGVYRAYEQYF.

This sequence joins TRBV2 and TRBJ1-1, with D unclear. The CDR3 totals 14 residues. Per germline, CDR1 SNHLY and CDR2 FYNNEI. V lost 6 bases and J lost 5, with 16 bases in between. CDR3 coding DNA: TGTGCCAGCAGCTTAACACCGGCGGAGACTGAAGCTTTCTTT. Protein product: CASSLTPAETEAFF.

This clone was detected a few times. The chain joins TRBV7-9 to TRBJ1-4; D is uncertain. The germline V and J ends were trimmed by 2 bases and 8 bases, with 12 bases remaining between them. CDR3 length: 14 residues. Germline V gene lookup returns CDR1 SEHNR and CDR2 FQNEAQ (reference sequence). This CDR3 is CASSLRKGGEKLFF. CDR3 coding DNA: TGTGCCAGCAGCTTAAGGAAAGGAGGAGAAAAACTGTTTTTT. Drawing the rest from reference TRBV7-9 and TRBJ1-4, the complete variable domain is DTGVSQNPRHKITKRGQNVTFRCDPISEHNRLYWYRQTLGQGPEFLTYFQNEAQLEKSRLLSDRFSAERPKGSFSTLEIQRTEQGDSAMYLCASSLRKGGEKLFFGSGTQLSVL.

CDR3: CAWSTTPRAGGDTQYF. CDR3 sequence (DNA): TGTGCCTGGAGCACAACCCCCAGGGCGGGGGGAGATACGCAGTATTTT. The rearrangement joins TRBV30 to TRBJ2-3, with 8 bases lining up with TRBD2. The germline CDR1 and CDR2 sequences are GTSNPN and SVGIG (reference sequence). This CDR3 is built from 16 residues. The V segment lost 3 bases and the J segment 5 bases; nucleotides outside the gene matches: 13.

The V call is TRBV28, the J call TRBJ2-2, with 11 bases matching TRBD2. The trim removed 7 bases at V and 0 bases at J, leaving 10 bases unmatched. From germline, CDR1 is MDHEN and CDR2 SYDVKM. This CDR3 is built from 18 residues. The CDR3 coding sequence is TGTGCCAGCACCCGACTAGCGGGGATACTCGCGAACACCGGGGAGCTGTTTTTT. Translated, it gives CASTRLAGILANTGELFF.

The chain combines TRBV5-4 with TRBJ1-5; D may be TRBD1 (6 bases). This CDR3 has 14 amino acids. Per germline, CDR1 SGHNT and CDR2 YYREEE (reference sequence). V was pared by 4 bases and J by 0 bases, with 8 bases between. The CDR3 sequence is CASSLQGSNQPQHF. Written as DNA, the CDR3 is TGTGCCAGCAGCCTACAGGGTAGCAATCAGCCCCAGCATTTT.

This clone was recorded once. The genes are TRBV4-3 and TRBJ2-7, with a possible D match to TRBD2 (6 bases). The CDR3 contains 15 residues. CDR1 and CDR2 from the germline V gene are LGHNA and YSLEER. V lost 0 bases to trimming and J lost 0 bases, with 9 bases between them. The CDR3 region has the DNA TGCGCCAGCAGCCAAGATCACGGGGGCTCCTACGAGCAGTACTTC. Its protein is CASSQDHGGSYEQYF.

The gene calls are TRBV7-2 and TRBJ2-5; tentative D call: TRBD2 (5 bases). V lost 1 base and J lost 4, with 10 bases in between. Germline V lookup: CDR1 SGHTA, CDR2 FQGNSA. The CDR3 is 14 residues long. The CDR3 loop reads CASSLDEGTETQYF. In nucleotides, the CDR3 is TGTGCCAGCAGCTTAGACGAGGGAACAGAGACCCAGTACTTC.

The genes are TRBV6-5 and TRBJ1-1, with 10 bases matching TRBD1. Trimming cost V 4 bases and J 4 bases; bases outside gene matches: 3. The germline CDR1 and CDR2 sequences are MNHEY and SVGAGI. The CDR3 loop spans 14 amino acids. The CDR3 reads CASSSGTGVTEAFF. As DNA, the CDR3 is TGTGCCAGCAGTTCCGGGACAGGGGTCACTGAAGCTTTCTTT.

The V gene is TRBV7-2, the J gene TRBJ1-1, with 10 bases lining up with TRBD1. Germline values: CDR1 SGHTA, CDR2 FQGNSA. This CDR3 region has 16 residues. The V segment lost 1 base and the J segment 0 bases; nucleotides outside the gene matches: 2. CDR3 bases: TGTGCCAGCAGCTTAGATGGGACAGGGGTGAACACTGAAGCTTTCTTT. Translation: CASSLDGTGVNTEAFF.

J is TRBJ2-1 and V is TRBV4-1; TRBD2 agrees at 12 bases. The CDR3 covers 20 residues. V shed 0 bases, J shed 0 bases, and the junction held 9 bases outside the gene matches. Germline CDR1 and CDR2: MGHRA and YSYEKL. In DNA form, the CDR3 reads TGCGCCAGCAGCCAAGATCCACTAGCGGGGGGCCAGACCTCCTACAATGAGCAGTTCTTC. It codes for CASSQDPLAGGQTSYNEQFF.

The V and J genes are TRBV11-3 and TRBJ2-5, with D perhaps TRBD1 (5 bases). This CDR3 comprises 14 residues. Trimming removed 1 base at V and 3 bases at J, with 9 bases between. Germline V gives CDR1 SGHNT, CDR2 YENEEA. The CDR3 DNA is TGTGCCAGCAGCTTAGGAGACAGCGAAGAGACCCAGTACTTC. It yields the protein CASSLGDSEETQYF.

V gene TRBV2 combines with J gene TRBJ1-6; 9 nucleotides agree with TRBD1. Germline loops: CDR1 SNHLY, CDR2 FYNNEI. The CDR3 loop spans 22 amino acids. The trim removed 3 bases at V and 0 bases at J, leaving 18 bases unmatched. This CDR3 is CASSDEGFGRQGVSSYNSPLHF. The CDR3 DNA follows: TGTGCCAGCAGTGACGAAGGTTTTGGCCGACAGGGGGTGAGCTCCTATAATTCACCCCTCCACTTT.

This clone turned up a few times. This chain joins TRBV5-1 and TRBJ2-2; possible D gene TRBD2, 6 bases. Trimming shortened V by 0 bases and J by 4 bases, and 10 bases separated the two germline ends. This CDR3 contains 15 residues. Germline lookup yields CDR1 SGHRS and CDR2 YFSETQ. The CDR3 nucleotides read TGCGCCAGCAGCTTGGACGGGGGAGCCACCGGGGAGCTGTTTTTT. Translated, it gives CASSLDGGATGELFF.

This rearrangement joins TRBV29-1 to TRBJ1-5; 9 nucleotides agree with TRBD1. The CDR3 totals 13 residues. The germline gives CDR1 SQVTM, CDR2 ANQGSEA. V gave up 5 bases and J gave up 5 bases; unmatched junction bases: 4. For the CDR3, the DNA is TGCAGCGTTCAGACAGGGGGGGATCAGCCCCAGCATTTT. Protein product: CSVQTGGDQPQHF.

The chain combines TRBV30 with TRBJ1-5, with D uncertain. The ends were cut back, 1 base at V and 6 bases at J, with 7 bases in the middle. The CDR3 covers 12 residues. CDR1 GTSNPN and CDR2 SVGIG come from the germline V gene (reference sequence). The CDR3 reads CAWSDGFQPQHF. The DNA for the CDR3 is TGTGCCTGGAGTGACGGGTTTCAGCCCCAGCATTTT.

The rearrangement links TRBV2 to TRBJ2-1, with D tentatively TRBD1 (6 bases). The ends were cut back, 8 bases at V and 12 bases at J, with 20 bases in the middle. Germline lookup yields CDR1 SNHLY and CDR2 FYNNEI. The CDR3 extends over 13 amino acids. The CDR3 sequence: CASSSYRVTMQFF. As DNA, the CDR3 is TGTGCCAGCTCCTCCTACAGGGTCACCATGCAGTTCTTC. The whole variable domain, filled in from reference TRBV2 and TRBJ2-1, reads EPEVTQTPSHQVTQMGQEVILRCVPISNHLYFYWYRQILGQKVEFLVSFYNNEISEKSEIFDDQFSVERPDGSNFTLKIRSTKLEDSAMYFCASSSYRVTMQFFGPGTRLTVL.